This T cell receptor (beta chain) was captured by sequencing in a study of CD8+ T cells in alopecia areata. Sequencing templates came from extracted RNA that was reverse transcribed into cDNA. Generated by immunoSEQ multiplex PCR, the TCRdb table keeps only in-frame clones and is missing some. The data show 90,000 to 100,000 clones, around 38% seen once. Points from the study as a whole: Mice showed clearer TCR sharing than patients did, a gap that was possibly HLA-related.

From alopecia areata patients, lesional scalp punch biopsies and peripheral blood were collected. There are 10 residues in the CDR3. Germline V gene data show CDR1 as DFQATT and CDR2 as SNEGSKA (reference sequence). The V gene lost 6 bases and the J gene lost 8 bases, with 11 bases spanning the gap. This clone came up a few times. Antigen: not known. The chain employs TRBV20-1 and TRBJ2-7; D may be TRBD2 (5 bases). Material: CD4+ T cells sorted from blood. The receptor was derived from a human donor with alopecia areata. This CDR3 reads CSAESGKQYF. As DNA, the CDR3 is TGCAGTGCCGAGTCGGGAAAGCAGTACTTC.